Below are 17 T cell receptor beta chains sequenced from a single sample in a study of blood T cells in healthy people across ages. Alongside a J-beta primer mix, a sample-barcoded 5' primer served in a second PCR lasting roughly 6 to 11 cycles. TCRdb fed the 5' RACE reads into MiXCR, producing one record per CDR3 protein. The table lists 550,000 to 800,000 distinct CDR3 sequences, about 34% of them singletons. Sequenced sample: blood. The source of these receptors is a woman of 80 years or more in good health.

This clonotype turned up a few times. The chain joins TRBV5-1 to TRBJ2-7; 10 bases match TRBD1. J lost 5 bases, V lost 4 bases, and 12 bases had no gene match. The CDR3 is made up of 16 amino acids. Per the germline V gene, CDR1 is SGHRS and CDR2 is YFSETQ. Written as DNA, the CDR3 is TGCGCCAGCAGCCTACCCTTAGGGACAGGGGTTGACGAGCAGTACTTC. Amino acid sequence: CASSLPLGTGVDEQYF.

The chain combines TRBV6-4 with TRBJ1-1, with unresolved D. Per the germline V gene, CDR1 is MRHNA and CDR2 is SNTAGT. This CDR3 spans 13 amino acids. Trimming took 4 bases from V and 5 from J, leaving 11 bases between them. The CDR3 sequence is CASSALLGTEAFF. The CDR3 region has the DNA TGTGCCAGCAGTGCGCTGTTGGGAACTGAAGCTTTCTTT.

This clonotype has more than one count but fewer than ten. A much larger clone differs by one base, so this may be a read error. CDR3 sequence reads: CATSDRSGGIVNEQYF. Written as DNA, the CDR3 is TGTGCCACCAGTGACCGAAGCGGGGGTATCGTCAATGAGCAGTACTTC. The rearrangement joins TRBV24-1 to TRBJ2-7; the match to TRBD2 covers 8 bases. The germline V gene has CDR1 KGHDR and CDR2 SFDVKD. The CDR3 sequence is 16 residues long. V shed 4 bases and J 7 bases; nucleotides not matched to a gene: 14.

J is TRBJ2-1 and V is TRBV20-1; 9 bases are shared with TRBD2. Germline V gene sequence: CDR1 DFQATT, CDR2 SNEGSKA (reference sequence). The CDR3 consists of 18 residues. After removal of 0 bases from V and 1 base from J, the junction contained 10 bases not matched to a gene. DNA of the CDR3: TGCAGTGCTAGAGATCATTTACGAGCGGGGGGATCCTACAATGAGCAGTTCTTC. Protein: CSARDHLRAGGSYNEQFF.

This clonotype appeared many times. The chain has TRBV20-1 and TRBJ2-7; 9 bases map to TRBD2. V dropped 2 bases and J dropped 4; count of bases not matched to a gene: 15. Germline lookup yields CDR1 DFQATT and CDR2 SNEGSKA (reference sequence). CDR3 length: 17 residues. The DNA for the CDR3 is TGCAGTGCTAGAAATTCCCGGGCTAGCGGGGCTGGGTACGAGCAGTACTTC. It yields the protein CSARNSRASGAGYEQYF.

A remark on this clonotype: It may be a read error: a sequence one base away is much more abundant. The chain uses TRBV21-1 and TRBJ2-1; the table's D call TRBD2 went unverified against the DNA. TRBV21-1 is a pseudogene locus. This CDR3 spans 19 amino acids. Here the CDR3 DNA reads TGTGCCAGCTTTTACGGGAGTTCTAGCGGGGGCTCCACGGTCAATGAGCAGTTCTTC. Amino acid sequence: CASFYGSSSGGSTVNEQFF.

A note on this clonotype: A read error is possible here, since a much larger clone lies one base away. This chain uses TRBV11-2 with TRBJ1-2; D is undetermined. Trimming left V 5 bases short and J 4 bases short, with 11 bases between. This CDR3 comprises 13 residues. Germline lookup yields CDR1 SGHAT and CDR2 FQNNGV. The CDR3 region is CASSPKYLYGYTF. The CDR3 DNA sequence: TGTGCCAGCAGCCCAAAATATCTCTATGGCTACACCTTC. Full variable domain (rest looked up from reference TRBV11-2 and TRBJ1-2): EAGVAQSPRYKIIEKRQSVAFWCNPISGHATLYWYQQILGQGPKLLIQFQNNGVVDDSQLPKDRFSAERLKGVDSTLKIQPAKLEDSAVYLCASSPKYLYGYTFGSGTRLTVV.

This clonotype has ten or more counts. The rearrangement links TRBV9 to TRBJ1-2; D not certain. Trimming pared 4 bases from V and 4 bases from J, leaving 11 bases between. This CDR3 is built from 13 residues. Germline CDR1 reads SGDLS; CDR2 reads YYNGEE. The CDR3 loop is CASSRDNTYGYTF. The CDR3 DNA reads as TGTGCCAGCAGCAGAGACAATACCTATGGCTACACCTTC.

V usage is TRBV7-6 and J usage is TRBJ2-1; 10 nucleotides agree with TRBD2. Germline CDR1 is SGHVS and CDR2 is FNYEAQ. This CDR3 spans 14 amino acids. The V segment lost 6 bases and the J segment 4 bases; nucleotides outside the gene matches: 3. The CDR3 sequence is CASSSLAGYNEQFF. The CDR3 DNA follows: TGTGCCAGCAGTTCACTAGCGGGGTACAATGAGCAGTTCTTC.

Many counts were recorded for this clonotype. V and J are TRBV7-2 and TRBJ2-7; maybe TRBD1 (5 bases). With 5 bases removed from V and 3 bases from J, the gap between germline ends came to 14 bases. Per the germline V gene, CDR1 is SGHTA and CDR2 is FQGNSA. The CDR3 spans 14 residues. As DNA, the CDR3 is TGTGCCAGCAGCCGCGGACACGCTAGCTACGAGCAGTACTTC. It is translated as CASSRGHASYEQYF.

At least ten counts were recorded for this clonotype. This sequence joins TRBV27 and TRBJ2-3, with TRBD1 identical over 8 bases. Germline V lookup: CDR1 MNHEY, CDR2 SMNVEV (reference sequence). The CDR3 has 13 residues. The V gene end was trimmed by 10 bases and the J gene end by 3 bases; junction bases not matched to a gene: 6. CDR3 in DNA: TGTGCCATTCAGGACAGGGCAACAGATACGCAGTATTTT. It is translated as CAIQDRATDTQYF.

This clonotype was detected ten times or more. The chain joins TRBV27 to TRBJ2-3; the match to TRBD1 covers 8 bases. This CDR3 has 15 residues. Germline values: CDR1 MNHEY, CDR2 SMNVEV (reference sequence). J was trimmed by 3 bases and V by 6 bases; bases with no gene match: 8. The CDR3 DNA is TGTGCCAGCAGCTTCGACAGGGGCTTGACAGATACGCAGTATTTT. Its protein is CASSFDRGLTDTQYF.

In this sample, this clonotype turned up many times. The chain uses TRBV20-1 and TRBJ2-1; a possible D gene is TRBD2 (6 bases). This CDR3 contains 14 residues. Germline CDR1 and CDR2: DFQATT and SNEGSKA (reference sequence). V lost 2 bases, J lost 6 bases, and 14 bases lay in between. The CDR3 DNA follows: TGCAGTGCTAGAAGACTAGTGAGGGGCAATGAGCAGTTCTTC. Translating it yields CSARRLVRGNEQFF.

This clonotype was counted many times. This rearrangement joins TRBV6-1 to TRBJ2-3; 10 bases line up with TRBD2. With V trimmed by 4 bases and J by 8 bases, 6 bases remained unmatched. This CDR3 has 14 amino acids. Per the germline V gene, CDR1 is MNHNS and CDR2 is SASEGT. The CDR3 sequence: CASSGGLAVGTQYF. The CDR3 coding sequence is TGTGCCAGCAGTGGTGGACTAGCGGTGGGTACGCAGTATTTT.

In this sample, this clonotype turned up many times. This chain connects TRBV21-1 to TRBJ2-4; the table's TRBD1 call for D was not verified on the DNA. TRBV21-1 constitutes a pseudogene. The CDR3 covers 13 residues. CDR3 in amino acids: CASTRDRGDIQYF. Here the CDR3 DNA reads TGTGCCAGCACCCGGGACAGGGGAGACATTCAGTACTTC.

This clonotype was counted at least ten times. J is TRBJ1-1 and V is TRBV10-3; no firm D call. Per the germline V gene, CDR1 is ENHRY and CDR2 is SYGVKD. The CDR3 contains 12 residues. Trimming removed 5 bases from V and 3 bases from J, with 7 bases in between. The CDR3: CAISRLDTEAFF. The CDR3 DNA follows: TGTGCCATCAGTCGACTCGACACTGAAGCTTTCTTT.

V is TRBV4-2 and J is TRBJ1-4, with D unclear. Per the germline V gene, CDR1 is LGHNA and CDR2 is YNFKEQ. Trimming cost V 0 bases and J 5 bases, with 13 bases left between them. CDR3 size: 16 residues. The CDR3 region is CASSQDRWQPNEKLFF. The CDR3, as DNA: TGTGCCAGCAGCCAAGATCGGTGGCAGCCCAATGAAAAACTGTTTTTT.